Listed below are T cell receptor beta chains from one sample, sequenced in a study of blood T cell repertoires in COVID-19. Some clones are missing from TCRdb's copy, which holds only in-frame ones; the method was immunoSEQ multiplex PCR. Among roughly 50,000 clones listed, over 75% were seen once. Sample: peripheral blood. The receptor set was obtained from a man between 45 and 60 years old with acute or convalescent COVID-19. Both conserved end residues are part of each CDR3. Fields, in order: J gene, clone size, V gene, CDR3 protein. Clone size is given for some rows only: seen once, a few or many times, or a class if the clone is expanded.

>TRBJ2-5|NA|TRBV7-9
CASSLGDRNQETQYF
>TRBJ2-2|NA|TRBV4-1
CASSQNELILAEYKNTGELFF
>TRBJ1-3|NA|TRBV14
CASSLLSISFTSGNTIYF
>TRBJ2-7|NA|TRBV2
CASSVDSGVYEQYF
>TRBJ1-3|once|TRBV10-3
CAISESVISGNLGNTIYF
>TRBJ2-7|NA|TRBV5-1
CASSLAGTGRGEQYF
>TRBJ2-7|NA|TRBV7-9
CASSLGTARDEQYF
>TRBJ2-7|NA|TRBV5-1
CASSRDFYEQYF
>TRBJ2-1|few|TRBV11-3
CASSAGGVGNEQFF
>TRBJ1-2|NA|TRBV7-3
CASSLERSGGGYTF
>TRBJ1-1|NA|TRBV12-3/TRBV12-4
CASSLGWRAEAFF
>TRBJ2-5|few|TRBV7-6
CASRVQETQYF
>TRBJ2-5|NA|TRBV11-3
CASSLGRNSGGETQYF
>TRBJ2-3|few|TRBV11-2
CASSFSPQGWDTQYF
>TRBJ1-1|NA|TRBV4-1
CASSLGSRQGNTEAFF